Following are 16 T cell receptor beta chains from one sample sequenced in a study of control samples from healthy donors and cancer patients. Only in-frame clones appear in the TCRdb table, and some are missing; sequencing was by immunoSEQ multiplex PCR. This listing includes approximately 190,000 clones. Specimen: blood. The receptor set was obtained from a woman aged 25 to 39 in good health.

V usage is TRBV11-2 and J usage is TRBJ2-3; D is perhaps TRBD1 or TRBD2 (5 bases each). The germline CDR1 and CDR2 sequences are SGHAT and FQNNGV. The CDR3 is 14 residues long. V was trimmed by 2 bases and J by 5 bases, leaving 11 bases between them. For the CDR3, the DNA is TGTGCCAGCAGCTTATGGGGGTCCGGAGATACGCAGTATTTT. Residues: CASSLWGSGDTQYF.

The CDR3 loop reads CASRIDGNTIYF. The CDR3 DNA follows: TGTGCCAGCAGAATTGATGGAAACACCATATATTTT. The chain links TRBV7-2 to TRBJ1-3; no firm D call. The length of the CDR3 is 12 residues. Germline CDR1 reads SGHTA; CDR2 reads FQGNSA. V was pared by 6 bases and J by 3 bases, with 6 bases between.

This sequence joins TRBV20-1 and TRBJ1-2; TRBD1 matches at 10 bases. This CDR3 region has 11 residues. CDR1 is DFQATT and CDR2 is SNEGSKA in the germline V gene (reference sequence). Germline trimming cut 8 bases from V and 10 bases from J; bases unmatched to any gene: 7. CDR3 residues: CSPGQGMDYTF. CDR3 in DNA: TGCAGTCCGGGACAGGGGATGGACTACACCTTC.

The chain couples TRBV7-9 to TRBJ2-7; maybe TRBD2 (6 bases). V lost 5 bases and J 5 bases, leaving 16 bases between the germline ends. CDR1 and CDR2 from the germline V gene are SEHNR and FQNEAQ (reference sequence). The CDR3 loop spans 14 amino acids. CDR3 residues: CASSPVTRSNEQYF. CDR3 sequence (DNA): TGTGCCAGCAGCCCCGTGACTAGATCAAACGAGCAGTACTTC.

The genes are TRBV6-5 and TRBJ1-1; possibly TRBD1 for D (5 bases). The germline V gene has CDR1 MNHEY and CDR2 SVGAGI. The V end lost 8 bases, the J end lost 2 bases, and 15 bases lay between the germline ends. This CDR3 region has 14 residues. The CDR3 sequence: CASQRGGVNTEAFF. Written as DNA, the CDR3 is TGTGCCAGCCAACGTGGAGGGGTTAACACTGAAGCTTTCTTT.

This sequence joins TRBV30 and TRBJ1-1; D gene unclear. Germline CDR1 and CDR2: GTSNPN and SVGIG (reference sequence). The V and J ends lost 3 bases and 6 bases respectively, with 8 bases between them. This CDR3 contains 11 residues. The CDR3 DNA is TGTGCCTGGAGAACCCGGCCTGAAGCTTTCTTT. Translated: CAWRTRPEAFF.

This chain connects TRBV11-2 to TRBJ1-4; tentatively, D is TRBD1 (5 bases). Trimming pared 7 bases from V and 9 bases from J, leaving 18 bases between. Germline V gene data show CDR1 as SGHAT and CDR2 as FQNNGV. The CDR3 is made up of 14 amino acids. The CDR3 protein is CASKNEGLVQKLFF. CDR3 in DNA: TGTGCCAGCAAGAATGAGGGGCTAGTACAAAAACTGTTTTTT. The full variable domain, with the rest looked up from reference TRBV11-2 and TRBJ1-4, is EAGVAQSPRYKIIEKRQSVAFWCNPISGHATLYWYQQILGQGPKLLIQFQNNGVVDDSQLPKDRFSAERLKGVDSTLKIQPAKLEDSAVYLCASKNEGLVQKLFFGSGTQLSVL.

The chain is built from TRBV6-1 and TRBJ1-1, with TRBD1 as a possible D gene (6 bases). The CDR3 runs 15 residues. CDR1 MNHNS and CDR2 SASEGT come from the germline V gene. Trimming took 2 bases from V and 7 from J, leaving 17 bases between them. CDR3 in DNA: TGTGCCAGCAGTGAAAACCTCCGGGACATCGATGAAGCTTTCTTT. Residues: CASSENLRDIDEAFF.

This chain uses TRBV7-2 with TRBJ1-2; TRBD1 is a possible D gene (5 bases). Trimming left V 1 base short and J 8 bases short, with 11 bases between. The CDR3 extends over 13 amino acids. Germline CDR1 is SGHTA and CDR2 is FQGNSA. Here the CDR3 reads CASSLEGMGGYTF. The CDR3, as DNA: TGTGCCAGCAGCTTAGAGGGGATGGGCGGCTACACCTTC.

The gene calls are TRBV11-3 and TRBJ2-1, with D unresolved. The CDR3 sequence is 14 residues long. The germline V gene has CDR1 SGHNT and CDR2 YENEEA. V shed 0 bases and J shed 5 bases, with 8 bases lying between them. CDR3 sequence reads: CASSLDWPDNEQFF. The CDR3, as DNA: TGTGCCAGCAGCTTAGATTGGCCGGACAATGAGCAGTTCTTC.

The rearrangement links TRBV12-3 or TRBV12-4 to TRBJ1-1, with 8 nucleotides matching TRBD1. CDR3 length: 12 amino acids. J gave up 5 bases and V 8 bases, and 4 bases lay outside the gene matches. The CDR3 protein is CASAGGRTEAFF. The CDR3 DNA is TGTGCCAGCGCAGGGGGCCGGACTGAAGCTTTCTTT.

The V call is TRBV5-8, the J call TRBJ2-1; unclear D gene. The CDR3 loop spans 15 amino acids. The V and J ends lost 4 bases and 12 bases respectively, with 23 bases between them. CDR1 is SGHTS and CDR2 is YDEGEE in the germline V gene. This CDR3 is CASSLDPYDKDGQFF. DNA for the CDR3: TGTGCCAGCAGCCTGGACCCATATGACAAAGATGGGCAGTTCTTC.

This rearrangement joins TRBV5-5 to TRBJ1-2, with 9 bases aligning to TRBD1. The CDR3 consists of 14 residues. Germline V gene data show CDR1 as SGHKS and CDR2 as YYEKEE (reference sequence). Trimming took 0 bases from V and 8 from J; bases not matched to a gene: 5. This chain's CDR3 is CASSLAQGAGGYTF. The CDR3 nucleotides read TGTGCCAGCAGCTTGGCACAGGGGGCTGGAGGCTACACCTTC.

The CDR3 coding sequence is TGTGCCAGCAGTCCTTGGACAGGACTCTACGAGCAGTACTTC. Protein product: CASSPWTGLYEQYF. V usage is TRBV27 and J usage is TRBJ2-7, with 7 bases matching TRBD1. The germline gives CDR1 MNHEY, CDR2 SMNVEV (reference sequence). The CDR3 has 14 residues. V trimming: 5 bases; J trimming: 3 bases; junction bases outside the gene matches: 7.

The chain combines TRBV5-1 with TRBJ2-1; D may match TRBD1 or TRBD2 (5 bases each). V was pared by 4 bases and J by 13 bases, with 18 bases between. Germline loops: CDR1 SGHRS, CDR2 YFSETQ. The CDR3 has 13 amino acids. The chain's CDR3 is CASSQSFGGNQFF. CDR3 DNA: TGCGCCAGCAGCCAGAGTTTTGGGGGAAACCAGTTCTTC.

The CDR3 bases are TGTGCCAGCAGCTTAAAGGGGACCGAGGGCACCATATATTTT. This codes for CASSLKGTEGTIYF. The rearrangement links TRBV7-9 to TRBJ1-3; perhaps TRBD1 as D (5 bases). Looked up from germline, CDR1 is SEHNR and CDR2 is FQNEAQ (reference sequence). Trimming shortened V by 2 bases and J by 9 bases, and 14 bases separated the two germline ends. The CDR3 runs 14 residues.